The TCR beta chain under discussion was sequenced for a study of identical twins. Each CDR3 protein is one row after TCRdb ran MiXCR on the 5' RACE reads. The repertoire holds hundreds of thousands of distinct CDR3 sequences, with around 5.7% as singletons. Whole-study findings and limits: Invariant MAIT and iNKT cells could partly confound zero-insertion analyses. Excess sharing by twins proved weaker in beta out-of-frame sequences.

The CDR3 runs to 13 residues. The germline gives CDR1 LNHNV, CDR2 YYDKDF (reference sequence). V trimming: 4 bases; J trimming: 1 base; junction bases outside the gene matches: 1. This clonotype was seen ten or more times. Its antigen remains unknown. This receptor was identified in a man between 18 and 35 years old in good health. Input material: naive T cells sorted from blood. The chain links TRBV15 to TRBJ2-7; 7 nucleotides agree with TRBD1. In DNA, the CDR3 is TGTGCCACCAGCACAGGGGGATCCTACGAGCAGTACTTC. Its translation is CATSTGGSYEQYF.